This T cell receptor beta chain originates from a study of CD8+CD57+ T cells in acquired aplastic anemia. Whole-study findings and limits: Sharing between patients and controls was observed for twenty-nine CD8+ CDR3 sequences.

Per the germline V gene, CDR1 is SGHRS and CDR2 is YFSETQ. The CDR3 loop spans 14 amino acids. Trimming left V 4 bases short and J 2 bases short, with 13 bases between. This clonotype has ten or more counts. Its antigen is still unknown. Investigators profiled TCR beta VDJ and CDR3 from genomic DNA template. One entry per CDR3 protein, called by TCRdb with MiXCR from the reads. The table has 200,000 to 250,000 distinct CDR3 sequences, over 40% seen once. Sequencing was done on patients that had shown CD8+CD57+ cell expansion by flow cytometry. The enrolled patients all had severe acquired aplastic anemia.

The sample comprised sorted CD4+, CD8+, or CD8+CD57+ T cells (not recorded which) from PBMCs. The chain joins TRBV5-1 to TRBJ2-7, with a tentative D call TRBD2 (6 bases). This TCR derives from a human donor with aplastic anemia. The CDR3 here is CASSPDGGTYEQYF. DNA of the CDR3: TGCGCCAGCAGCCCAGACGGGGGAACCTACGAGCAGTACTTC.